The clone carrying this TCR beta chain was found a few times. No antigen is known for it. These data belong to a study of T cell responses to AZD1222 COVID-19 vaccine. Study-wide results and caveats: Repertoire collection took place solely once the T cell response had peaked. Dominant at 160-218 and 743-854, vaccine-associated CD4 TCRs also spanned spike.

Measured with immunoSEQ multiplex PCR; TCRdb has only the in-frame clones, and not every one. This table holds approximately 74,000 clones, around 86% found once. The sequence was collected from an adult in good health. This material consisted of peripheral blood, taken on day 0 of AZD1222 vaccination.

The CDR3 DNA reads as TGTGCCAGTAGTAACCCGGGAATGAACACTGAAGCTTTCTTT. Protein product: CASSNPGMNTEAFF. The chain couples TRBV19 to TRBJ1-1, with D unclear. The CDR3 totals 14 residues. Per germline, CDR1 LNHDA and CDR2 SQIVND (reference sequence). The ends were cut back, 4 bases at V and 0 bases at J, with 9 bases in the middle.